Shown below are 13 T cell receptor beta chains from a single sample sequenced in a study of cytomegalovirus exposure and HLA in healthy donors. The PCR used 60 Vbeta and 13 Jbeta primers. The assay was immunoSEQ multiplex PCR, and TCRdb's table has in-frame clones only and misses some. The sample comprises about 120,000 clones, roughly a tenth of which are singletons, and 4.6% rests with the top ten. Sequenced input: PBMCs. Receptors originate from a woman under 30 in good health and CMV-seropositive.

This clone occurred a few times. This same CDR3 is encoded by further DNA sequences in the sample. This rearrangement joins TRBV27 to TRBJ2-7; D gene unclear. The V and J ends lost 6 bases and 3 bases respectively, with 3 bases between them. The CDR3 sequence is 10 residues long. From germline, CDR1 is MNHEY and CDR2 SMNVEV (reference sequence). The CDR3 region is CASSLYEQYF. DNA of the CDR3: TGTGCCAGCAGCCTCTACGAGCAGTACTTC.

J is TRBJ2-1 and V is TRBV5-1; 7 nucleotides agree with TRBD2. Germline CDR1 SGHRS, CDR2 YFSETQ. The V gene end was trimmed by 4 bases and the J gene end by 2 bases; junction bases not matched to a gene: 12. This CDR3 comprises 17 residues. The CDR3 sequence is CASSVRASGGPYNEQFF. Here the CDR3 DNA reads TGCGCCAGCAGCGTCCGGGCTAGCGGAGGACCCTACAATGAGCAGTTCTTC.

In its sample, this clone was seen a few times. This chain links TRBV5-4 with TRBJ1-2; 8 bases are shared with TRBD1. The germline V gene has CDR1 SGHNT and CDR2 YYREEE (reference sequence). V trimming: 4 bases; J trimming: 7 bases; junction bases outside the gene matches: 9. This CDR3 has 14 residues. The CDR3 protein is CASSLQGVKGGYTF. The DNA of the CDR3 is TGTGCCAGCAGCCTACAGGGGGTGAAGGGTGGCTACACCTTC.

The V call is TRBV2, the J call TRBJ2-1, with D unresolved. The germline CDR1 and CDR2 sequences are SNHLY and FYNNEI. This CDR3 is built from 13 residues. V gave up 2 bases and J gave up 4 bases, with 6 bases separating them. The CDR3 region has the DNA TGTGCCAGCAGTGAATTCGCGTACAATGAGCAGTTCTTC. It yields the protein CASSEFAYNEQFF.

This clone has just a few counts. This chain links TRBV4-2 with TRBJ1-5; TRBD1 is a possible D gene (5 bases). This CDR3 contains 17 residues. The germline V gene has CDR1 LGHNA and CDR2 YNFKEQ. Trimming left V 1 base short and J 4 bases short, with 17 bases between. This CDR3 is CASSQVGVGQPNQPQHF. As DNA, the CDR3 is TGTGCCAGCAGCCAAGTTGGAGTGGGGCAGCCTAATCAGCCCCAGCATTTT.

A few counts support this clone. The CDR3 sequence is CASSLGLAGNNEQFF. CDR3 nucleotide sequence: TGTGCCAGCAGCTTAGGTCTAGCGGGGAACAATGAGCAGTTCTTC. This chain links TRBV7-3 with TRBJ2-1; 9 bases match TRBD2. The CDR3 is made up of 15 amino acids. V trimming: 2 bases; J trimming: 5 bases; junction bases outside the gene matches: 4. Germline CDR1 SGHTA, CDR2 FQGTGA.

The CDR3 coding sequence is TGCGCCAGCAGCCCAGTCAGGACAGACCCTAACACCATATATTTT. Protein product: CASSPVRTDPNTIYF. The V call is TRBV4-1, the J call TRBJ1-3, with TRBD1 as a possible D gene (6 bases). This CDR3 is 15 amino acids long. Trimming took 4 bases from V and 7 from J, leaving 17 bases between them. Germline lookup yields CDR1 MGHRA and CDR2 YSYEKL.

Only a few counts were recorded for this clone. Distinct nucleotide sequences in the sample also encode this CDR3. The chain combines TRBV6-5 with TRBJ2-5; TRBD2 matches 8 bases. CDR3 length: 15 residues. From germline, CDR1 is MNHEY and CDR2 SVGAGI. Unmatched junction bases numbered 7, after V lost 5 bases and J lost 2 bases. The CDR3 nucleotides are TGTGCCAGCAGTCCCCCGGGGGGGCGGCAAGAGACCCAGTACTTC. This codes for CASSPPGGRQETQYF.

The rearrangement links TRBV28 to TRBJ1-2, with 8 nucleotides matching TRBD1. The V and J ends lost 1 base and 4 bases, in that order; junction bases with no gene match: 2. The CDR3 has 14 amino acids. Germline V lookup: CDR1 MDHEN, CDR2 SYDVKM. CDR3 residues: CASSLFQGAYGYTF. CDR3 sequence (DNA): TGTGCCAGCAGTTTATTCCAGGGGGCCTATGGCTACACCTTC.

This chain uses TRBV6-1 with TRBJ2-6, with 7 bases matching TRBD1. The V gene's germline CDR1 is MNHNS and CDR2 SASEGT. The CDR3 extends over 17 amino acids. V dropped 4 bases and J dropped 2; count of bases not matched to a gene: 8. In DNA form, the CDR3 reads TGTGCCAGCAGTGGCCGACAGGGCAGTCCTGGGGCCAACGTCCTGACTTTC. Translation gives CASSGRQGSPGANVLTF.

In this sample, this clone turned up a few times. The chain is built from TRBV6-5 and TRBJ1-5; D possibly corresponds to TRBD1 (5 bases). CDR3 length equals 14 residues. With 6 bases removed from V and 0 bases from J, the gap between germline ends came to 9 bases. CDR1 is MNHEY, CDR2 SVGAGI, per germline. The CDR3 nucleotides read TGTGCCAGCAGCGCAGGGTATAGCAATCAGCCCCAGCATTTT. Amino acids: CASSAGYSNQPQHF.

V usage is TRBV7-3 and J usage is TRBJ2-1; D gene unclear. CDR3 length: 13 amino acids. CDR1 is SGHTA and CDR2 is FQGTGA in the germline V gene. The V end was cut by 2 bases, the J end by 10 bases, with 12 bases between. CDR3 protein: CASSLGFSQEQFF. CDR3 DNA: TGTGCCAGCAGCTTAGGTTTCAGTCAGGAGCAGTTCTTC.

As regards this clone: This same CDR3 is encoded by further DNA sequences in the sample. The CDR3 sequence is CASSLGLAGNNEQFF. CDR3 coding DNA: TGTGCCAGCAGCTTAGGACTAGCGGGAAACAATGAGCAGTTCTTC. The chain links TRBV5-6 to TRBJ2-1; 12 nucleotides match TRBD2. Germline V gene sequence: CDR1 SGHDT, CDR2 YYEEEE. The CDR3 has 15 residues. After removal of 2 bases from V and 5 bases from J, the junction contained 2 bases not matched to a gene.